A single sample is the source of the 9 T cell receptor beta chains below, sequenced in a study of monozygotic twins with inflammatory bowel disease. TCRdb derives one entry per CDR3 protein from the 5' RACE reads, leaving out DNA. The sample includes approximately 340,000 distinct CDR3 sequences. Sequenced material: blood. These receptors all come from a human donor with ulcerative colitis or Crohn's disease, or a healthy co-twin of an affected twin (not recorded which).

This chain uses TRBV7-2 with TRBJ1-6; the D call of TRBD1 rests on TCRdb alone, since no DNA is present to check it. Germline V lookup: CDR1 SGHTA, CDR2 FQGNSA. This CDR3 contains 12 residues. CDR3 in amino acids: CASSSTGVPLHF.

The V and J genes are TRBV4-3 and TRBJ2-7. Germline CDR1 LGHNA, CDR2 YSLEER. CDR3 length equals 13 residues. CDR3 sequence reads: CASSPGGPHEQYF.

V is TRBV29-1 and J is TRBJ1-1; the D call of TRBD1 rests on TCRdb alone, since no DNA is present to check it. The CDR3 contains 13 residues. Germline CDR1 reads SQVTM; CDR2 reads ANQGSEA. The CDR3: CSVEKTGNTEAFF.

This chain uses TRBV4-3 with TRBJ2-1; the D call of TRBD1 rests on TCRdb alone, since no DNA is present to check it. Germline assignment: CDR1 LGHNA and CDR2 YSLEER. This CDR3 is 15 amino acids long. CDR3 sequence: CASSQAQGIYNEQFF.

The V call is TRBV20-1, the J call TRBJ2-1; the TCRdb call, TRBD2, lacks DNA for checking. The CDR3 has 12 residues. CDR1 is DFQATT, CDR2 SNEGSKA, per germline (reference sequence). CDR3 protein: CSAPRVWDEQFF.

The CDR3 spells CASSPRQPYEQYF. The chain couples TRBV5-1 to TRBJ2-7. Germline V gives CDR1 SGHRS, CDR2 YFSETQ. This CDR3 is 13 amino acids long.

The chain has TRBV2 and TRBJ1-4. The CDR3 consists of 14 residues. Per germline, CDR1 SNHLY and CDR2 FYNNEI. The CDR3 spells CASSAWQYTEKLFF.

The chain combines TRBV5-5 with TRBJ2-6; no DNA is available, so the TRBD2 call from TCRdb remains unchecked. The CDR3 has 18 amino acids. Germline CDR1 SGHKS, CDR2 YYEKEE (reference sequence). CDR3 in amino acids: CASSLTGASYSGANVLTF.

The chain recombines TRBV9 with TRBJ2-5. The CDR3 runs to 16 residues. The germline V gene encodes CDR1 SGDLS and CDR2 YYNGEE. This CDR3 reads CASNIDGGPWGETQYF.